Below, 26 T cell receptor beta chains from the same sample are listed, as sequenced in a study of vaccination and CD4 T cells after COVID-19 (dated by TCRdb to between 2021 and 2024). Library method: PCR. Sequencing took place on an Illumina iSeq 100. DNA from cultured CD4+ T cells underwent TCR sequencing with the Oncomine TCR Beta short-read assay at the Johns Hopkins FTIC core. TCRdb handled the public reads itself, with Q25 trimming in fastp and clone calling in MiXCR, and kept productive beta chains. One record per CDR3 amino acid sequence lists the most common genes and DNA. For this sample there are more than 15,000 distinct CDR3 sequences; around 45% appear just once. The ten largest account for under 4.5% of the sample. What the treatment or condition label conveys for this sample: approximately 9-day PBMC culture with coronavirus spike peptide pools or control peptides (ViraFEST assay).

Antigen specificity for these receptors is unknown. Sequenced here: CD4+ T cells from blood, cultured in vitro, sampled before SARS-CoV-2 vaccination. These receptors originate from a human donor who had recovered from COVID-19.

This clonotype was detected only a few times. The genes are TRBV7-2 and TRBJ2-7; maybe TRBD2 (5 bases). Germline values: CDR1 SGHTA, CDR2 FQGNSA. This CDR3 comprises 12 residues. V dropped 3 bases and J dropped 9 bases, with 12 bases sitting between them. The CDR3 sequence is CASSLIRGSQYF. Written as DNA, the CDR3 is TGTGCCAGCAGCTTGATCCGGGGATCGCAGTACTTC.

The chain is built from TRBV20-1 and TRBJ1-1; D is possibly TRBD1 (6 bases). The CDR3 length is 14 residues. Trimming took 2 bases from V and 4 from J, leaving 14 bases between them. The germline gives CDR1 DFQATT, CDR2 SNEGSKA (reference sequence). DNA of the CDR3: TGCAGTGCTAGACCTCAGGGGAGGGGCACTGAAGCTTTCTTT. This translates into CSARPQGRGTEAFF.

This clonotype occurred a few times. V gene TRBV7-9 combines with J gene TRBJ1-2, with D possibly being TRBD1 (5 bases). This CDR3 has 12 amino acids. V lost 4 bases and J lost 7, with 10 bases in between. The V gene's germline CDR1 is SEHNR and CDR2 FQNEAQ (reference sequence). The CDR3 nucleotides read TGTGCCAGCAGCTCCCGCGGGGGTGGCTACACCTTC. It yields the protein CASSSRGGGYTF.

The chain recombines TRBV6-1 with TRBJ2-5; a possible D gene is TRBD2 (5 bases). The CDR3 has 14 amino acids. Looked up from germline, CDR1 is MNHNS and CDR2 is SASEGT. V lost 7 bases and J lost 2, with 14 bases in between. CDR3 DNA: TGTGCCAGCAAGACCCACAGCGGACAAGAGACCCAGTACTTC. It specifies CASKTHSGQETQYF.

The rearrangement links TRBV7-9 to TRBJ1-5; D call uncertain. Germline values: CDR1 SEHNR, CDR2 FQNEAQ (reference sequence). Trimming cost V 4 bases and J 7 bases, with 11 bases left between them. This CDR3 is 13 amino acids long. CDR3 region: CASSSDMGQPQHF. CDR3 coding DNA: TGTGCCAGCAGCTCCGATATGGGACAGCCCCAGCATTTT.

This clonotype was observed a handful of times. This chain links TRBV7-9 with TRBJ1-5; the match to TRBD1 covers 10 bases. V was clipped by 5 bases and J by 6 bases; unmatched bases: 4. CDR3 length: 14 residues. CDR1 and CDR2 from the germline V gene are SEHNR and FQNEAQ (reference sequence). DNA of the CDR3: TGTGCCAGCAGCATCGGACAGGGGGGTCAGCCCCAGCATTTT. It codes for CASSIGQGGQPQHF.

The chain has TRBV10-3 and TRBJ1-1; TRBD1 might be the D (5 bases). Per germline, CDR1 ENHRY and CDR2 SYGVKD. V was clipped by 10 bases and J by 1 base, with 13 bases between them. The CDR3 is made up of 13 amino acids. CDR3 DNA sequence: TGTGCCACCATCTCCCAGGGGAACACTGAAGCTTTCTTT. Translation gives CATISQGNTEAFF.

This clonotype was seen a handful of times. The chain couples TRBV19 to TRBJ1-2, with 9 bases that match TRBD1. This CDR3 comprises 13 residues. Unmatched junction bases numbered 6, after V lost 8 bases and J lost 5 bases. Germline CDR1 reads LNHDA; CDR2 reads SQIVND (reference sequence). CDR3 bases: TGTGCCAGTCGGACAGGGGAGTCGTATGGCTACACCTTC. Translated: CASRTGESYGYTF.

This clonotype has only a few counts. The rearrangement uses TRBV6-2 or TRBV6-3 and TRBJ2-3, with 8 bases matching TRBD1. Germline V CDR1 and CDR2: MNHEY, SVGEGT. The J segment lost 2 bases and the V segment lost 5 bases, leaving 6 bases of the junction unmatched. The CDR3 is 15 residues long. This CDR3 is CASSPRTGSTDTQYF. Written as DNA, the CDR3 is TGTGCCAGCAGTCCTAGGACAGGGTCCACAGATACGCAGTATTTT.

The genes are TRBV29-1 and TRBJ1-2, with D uncertain. The CDR3 extends over 11 amino acids. V dropped 4 bases and J dropped 4 bases, with 7 bases sitting between them. Germline-derived CDR1 and CDR2 are SQVTM and ANQGSEA. In nucleotides, the CDR3 is TGCAGCGTTGTAGAGACCTATGGCTACACCTTC. Translation gives CSVVETYGYTF.

The chain couples TRBV12-3 or TRBV12-4 to TRBJ2-7, with 10 bases fitting TRBD2. This CDR3 comprises 15 residues. The trim removed 6 bases at V and 2 bases at J, leaving 7 bases unmatched. The CDR3 spells CASRQDSGRAYEQYF. The CDR3, as DNA: TGTGCCAGCAGACAAGACAGCGGGAGGGCCTACGAGCAGTACTTC.

The sample holds a few counts of this clonotype. The chain uses TRBV11-1 and TRBJ2-5, with D tentatively TRBD1 (5 bases). Germline CDR1 SGHAT, CDR2 FQDESV (reference sequence). CDR3 size: 15 residues. The V gene lost 5 bases and the J gene lost 5 bases, with 18 bases spanning the gap. The DNA for the CDR3 is TGTGCCAGCAGCCAAGTCCAGGGCGTTGGGGAGACCCAGTACTTC. Translation: CASSQVQGVGETQYF.

The V call is TRBV2, the J call TRBJ2-5; 8 bases align to TRBD2. The CDR3 consists of 17 residues. V lost 0 bases, J lost 4 bases, and 10 bases stayed unmatched. CDR1 is SNHLY, CDR2 FYNNEI, per germline. CDR3 sequence reads: CASSEALRGRRRETQYF. The CDR3 region has the DNA TGTGCCAGCAGTGAAGCGCTTCGCGGGAGGAGGAGAGAGACCCAGTACTTC.

This clonotype has just a few counts. The chain couples TRBV20-1 to TRBJ1-2; no clear D. The CDR3 is made up of 10 amino acids. Germline lookup yields CDR1 DFQATT and CDR2 SNEGSKA (reference sequence). The V end lost 3 bases, the J end lost 5 bases, and 4 bases lay between the germline ends. The CDR3 here is CSASRYGYTF. CDR3 sequence (DNA): TGCAGTGCTAGTAGGTATGGCTACACCTTC.

The chain has TRBV7-2 and TRBJ2-7; the D is unclear. This CDR3 contains 15 residues. Trimming left V 5 bases short and J 1 base short, with 15 bases between. Germline-derived CDR1 and CDR2 are SGHTA and FQGNSA. The CDR3 DNA follows: TGTGCCAGCAGCCATTCGGGTATGCCATCCTACGAGCAGTACTTC. This gives the protein CASSHSGMPSYEQYF.

The chain uses TRBV7-3 and TRBJ2-1; TRBD2 aligns across 7 bases. From germline, CDR1 is SGHTA and CDR2 FQGTGA. The V and J ends lost 4 bases and 10 bases, in that order; junction bases with no gene match: 7. The CDR3 runs 13 residues. In DNA form, the CDR3 reads TGTGCCAGCAGCTCCACGTTGGGGGGGGAGCAGTTCTTC. It yields the protein CASSSTLGGEQFF. The variable domain in full, completed from reference TRBV7-3 and TRBJ2-1, reads GAGVSQTPSNKVTEKGKYVELRCDPISGHTALYWYRQSLGQGPEFLIYFQGTGAADDSGLPNDRFFAVRPEGSVSTLKIQRTERGDSAVYLCASSSTLGGEQFFGPGTRLTVL.

The rearrangement joins TRBV7-2 to TRBJ1-2; tentatively, D is TRBD1 (5 bases). The CDR3 is 14 amino acids. Trimming took off 2 bases at V and 12 bases at J, with 19 bases between the two ends. Germline V lookup: CDR1 SGHTA, CDR2 FQGNSA. CDR3 amino acids: CASSLTNTLDRDTF. DNA of the CDR3: TGTGCCAGCAGCTTAACCAACACCTTAGACAGAGACACCTTC.

The chain recombines TRBV7-6 with TRBJ2-3; D is unresolved. The CDR3 contains 17 residues. Between the trimmed V and J ends, which lost 1 base and 2 bases, there was a span of 16 bases. Germline CDR1 SGHVS, CDR2 FNYEAQ. The CDR3 loop is CASSLGVAKRNTDTQYF. Here the CDR3 DNA reads TGTGCCAGCAGCTTAGGAGTAGCCAAAAGAAACACAGATACGCAGTATTTT.

This clonotype has just one count. CDR3 DNA: TGCAGTGCTGGCTCGGGGTACCAAGAGACCCAGTACTTC. It is translated as CSAGSGYQETQYF. The rearrangement joins TRBV20-1 to TRBJ2-5; TRBD2 is a possible D gene (5 bases). Trimming shortened V by 5 bases and J by 0 bases, and 10 bases separated the two germline ends. Looked up from germline, CDR1 is DFQATT and CDR2 is SNEGSKA (reference sequence). This CDR3 contains 13 residues.

V and J are TRBV19 and TRBJ2-1; 7 bases map to TRBD2. The ends lost 6 bases at V and 12 bases at J; junction bases unmatched: 14. CDR3 length equals 14 residues. Per germline, CDR1 LNHDA and CDR2 SQIVND (reference sequence). Here the CDR3 reads CASRGTNYLIGQFF. The DNA of the CDR3 is TGTGCCAGTAGAGGGACTAATTATCTGATCGGGCAGTTCTTC.

This clonotype is medium-sized in the sample. The chain recombines TRBV20-1 with TRBJ1-5; possible D gene TRBD1, 5 bases. The CDR3 extends over 13 amino acids. Germline V gives CDR1 DFQATT, CDR2 SNEGSKA (reference sequence). Trimming took 6 bases from V and 5 from J, leaving 14 bases between them. The CDR3 loop is CSAPGRTDQPQHF. CDR3 nucleotides: TGCAGTGCCCCAGGGAGGACCGATCAGCCCCAGCATTTT.

This clonotype was seen a handful of times. This chain connects TRBV21-1 to TRBJ2-5; the table assigns TRBD2, which was not confirmed against the DNA. TRBV21-1 is designated a pseudogene. The CDR3 covers 15 residues. CDR3 nucleotide sequence: TGTGCCAGCAGCAAAGAGGCGGGGGGGCTGGAGACCCAGTACTTC. Amino acid sequence: CASSKEAGGLETQYF.

This clonotype was counted only a few times. The rearrangement links TRBV15 to TRBJ2-4, with a weak D call TRBD2 (6 bases). The V gene lost 3 bases and the J gene lost 2 bases, with 20 bases spanning the gap. The CDR3 length is 18 residues. From germline, CDR1 is LNHNV and CDR2 YYDKDF (reference sequence). The CDR3 bases are TGTGCCACCAGCAGTCCCCCTCCGGCTAGCGTAACCAAAAACATTCAGTACTTC. This encodes CATSSPPPASVTKNIQYF. Using reference TRBV15 and TRBJ2-4 for the parts outside the CDR3, the full variable domain is DAMVIQNPRYQVTQFGKPVTLSCSQTLNHNVMYWYQQKSSQAPKLLFHYYDKDFNNEADTPDNFQSRRPNTSFCFLDIRSPGLGDTAMYLCATSSPPPASVTKNIQYFGAGTRLSVL.

The gene calls are TRBV6-4 and TRBJ2-1; 7 nucleotides align to TRBD1. Trimming cost V 7 bases and J 9 bases; bases outside gene matches: 12. CDR3 size: 14 residues. CDR1 and CDR2 from the germline V gene are MRHNA and SNTAGT. The CDR3, as DNA: TGTGCCAGCATCAGGGGGAGTCTAGGTATTGAGCAGTTCTTC. It is translated as CASIRGSLGIEQFF.

V and J are TRBV29-1 and TRBJ2-5; 8 bases agree with TRBD1. The CDR3 covers 15 residues. With V trimmed by 1 base and J by 5 bases, 9 bases remained unmatched. The germline CDR1 and CDR2 sequences are SQVTM and ANQGSEA. The CDR3 spells CSVEATGGQVETQYF. The DNA of the CDR3 is TGCAGCGTTGAAGCTACAGGGGGACAGGTTGAGACCCAGTACTTC.

V usage is TRBV27 and J usage is TRBJ2-2; D is possibly TRBD1 (6 bases). The length of the CDR3 is 15 residues. V lost 3 bases and J lost 6, with 14 bases in between. CDR1 MNHEY and CDR2 SMNVEV come from the germline V gene (reference sequence). CDR3 sequence reads: CASSFAQGLAGELFF. CDR3 nucleotide sequence: TGTGCCAGCAGTTTCGCTCAGGGGCTGGCCGGGGAGCTGTTTTTT.